The 26 T cell receptor beta chains below all came from one sample that was sequenced in a study of cytomegalovirus exposure and HLA in healthy donors. Primers for the PCR totalled 60 Vbeta and 13 Jbeta. Some clones are missing from TCRdb's copy, which holds only in-frame ones; the method was immunoSEQ multiplex PCR. The sample records roughly 230,000 clones, over 90% being singletons. The sample taken for sequencing was PBMCs. These receptors all come from a girl between 2 and 10 years old in good health and CMV-seronegative.

This rearrangement joins TRBV9 to TRBJ2-5; D is ambiguous. The V end was cut by 3 bases, the J end by 2 bases, with 5 bases between. CDR3 size: 12 residues. Germline-derived CDR1 and CDR2 are SGDLS and YYNGEE. CDR3 nucleotide sequence: TGTGCCAGCAGCGCTCTACAAGAGACCCAGTACTTC. It codes for CASSALQETQYF.

The chain links TRBV7-8 to TRBJ2-5, with TRBD1 as a possible D gene (6 bases). V dropped 1 base and J dropped 5 bases, with 8 bases sitting between them. Germline V gene data show CDR1 as SGHVS and CDR2 as FQNEAQ. The CDR3 is made up of 13 amino acids. The CDR3, as DNA: TGTGCCAGCAGCTTAGTGGGGGCTGAGACCCAGTACTTC. Protein sequence: CASSLVGAETQYF. The full variable domain, rest sourced from reference TRBV7-8 and TRBJ2-5, is GAGVSQSPRYKVAKRGQDVALRCDPISGHVSLFWYQQALGQGPEFLTYFQNEAQLDKSGLPSDRFFAERPEGSVSTLKIQRTQQEDSAVYLCASSLVGAETQYFGPGTRLLVL.

V and J are TRBV28 and TRBJ1-2; 9 bases fit TRBD1. Germline-derived CDR1 and CDR2 are MDHEN and SYDVKM. With V trimmed by 3 bases and J by 4 bases, 15 bases remained unmatched. There are 18 residues in the CDR3. CDR3 protein: CASSFHARTGVFSYGYTF. For the CDR3, the DNA is TGTGCCAGCAGTTTTCACGCGAGGACAGGGGTGTTTAGCTATGGCTACACCTTC.

The CDR3 region is CAIKAGDRGYTF. As DNA, the CDR3 is TGTGCCATCAAGGCGGGGGACCGCGGCTACACCTTC. The gene calls are TRBV6-1 and TRBJ1-2, with a tentative D call TRBD1 (5 bases). Trimming pared 10 bases from V and 8 bases from J, leaving 17 bases between. This CDR3 region has 12 residues. Germline CDR1 reads MNHNS; CDR2 reads SASEGT.

The chain employs TRBV5-1 and TRBJ2-5; 9 bases fit TRBD2. Germline V gives CDR1 SGHRS, CDR2 YFSETQ. J gave up 4 bases and V 4 bases, and 8 bases lay outside the gene matches. The CDR3 runs 15 residues. CDR3 nucleotides: TGCGCCAGCAGCCCGGGGAGGACTAGCGTAGAGACCCAGTACTTC. This codes for CASSPGRTSVETQYF. Full variable domain (remainder filled in from reference TRBV5-1 and TRBJ2-5): KAGVTQTPRYLIKTRGQQVTLSCSPISGHRSVSWYQQTPGQGLQFLFEYFSETQRNKGNFPGRFSGRQFSNSRSEMNVSTLELGDSALYLCASSPGRTSVETQYFGPGTRLLVL.

The chain combines TRBV11-2 with TRBJ2-1; 12 nucleotides agree with TRBD2. The ends lost 5 bases at V and 6 bases at J; junction bases unmatched: 14. The CDR3 consists of 18 residues. Germline values: CDR1 SGHAT, CDR2 FQNNGV. CDR3 nucleotide sequence: TGTGCCAGCAGCACCGGTCTAGCGGGGGGGTTGGCCCCCAATGAGCAGTTCTTC. Amino acid sequence: CASSTGLAGGLAPNEQFF. The full variable domain, its missing parts supplied by reference TRBV11-2 and TRBJ2-1, is EAGVAQSPRYKIIEKRQSVAFWCNPISGHATLYWYQQILGQGPKLLIQFQNNGVVDDSQLPKDRFSAERLKGVDSTLKIQPAKLEDSAVYLCASSTGLAGGLAPNEQFFGPGTRLTVL.

This clone came up once. This chain links TRBV6-1 with TRBJ1-5; D is uncertain. Germline CDR1 MNHNS, CDR2 SASEGT. This CDR3 is built from 11 residues. Trimming pared 9 bases from V and 4 bases from J, leaving 7 bases between. CDR3 protein: CARQLNQPQHF. CDR3 coding DNA: TGTGCCAGACAGCTAAATCAGCCCCAGCATTTT.

V is TRBV5-1 and J is TRBJ2-7, with 15 bases lining up with TRBD2. The CDR3 consists of 17 residues. Unmatched junction bases numbered 6, after V lost 1 base and J lost 4 bases. CDR1 SGHRS and CDR2 YFSETQ come from the germline V gene. The CDR3: CASSLWGLAGGSYEQYF. For the CDR3, the DNA is TGCGCCAGCAGCTTGTGGGGACTAGCGGGAGGTAGTTACGAGCAGTACTTC.

This chain joins TRBV5-1 and TRBJ1-6, with 7 bases lining up with TRBD1. The germline V gene has CDR1 SGHRS and CDR2 YFSETQ. With 4 bases clipped from V and 6 bases from J, the junction kept 4 bases outside the gene matches. The CDR3 extends over 14 amino acids. CDR3: CASSETGINSPLHF. The DNA for the CDR3 is TGCGCCAGCAGCGAGACAGGGATTAATTCACCCCTCCACTTT.

The rearrangement uses TRBV19 and TRBJ2-7; TRBD2 might be the D (6 bases). CDR3 length equals 15 residues. Trimming pared 2 bases from V and 0 bases from J, leaving 11 bases between. CDR1 and CDR2 (germline): LNHDA, SQIVND (reference sequence). This chain's CDR3 is CASSIFPGVSYEQYF. Written as DNA, the CDR3 is TGTGCCAGTAGTATATTTCCGGGAGTCTCCTACGAGCAGTACTTC.

The chain carries TRBV5-1 and TRBJ2-7; 7 bases are shared with TRBD2. The trim removed 2 bases at V and 0 bases at J, leaving 5 bases unmatched. The CDR3 is made up of 15 amino acids. Looked up from germline, CDR1 is SGHRS and CDR2 is YFSETQ. The CDR3 region has the DNA TGCGCCAGCAGCTTTACTAGCGAGTACTCCTACGAGCAGTACTTC. Protein product: CASSFTSEYSYEQYF.

The V gene is TRBV27, the J gene TRBJ2-7; 7 bases map to TRBD1. Trimming took 0 bases from V and 3 from J; bases not matched to a gene: 5. The CDR3 is 15 residues long. Germline V gives CDR1 MNHEY, CDR2 SMNVEV (reference sequence). CDR3 sequence reads: CASSLSGGAGYEQYF. CDR3 nucleotides: TGTGCCAGCAGTTTATCAGGGGGCGCGGGCTACGAGCAGTACTTC.

This rearrangement joins TRBV5-8 to TRBJ1-5; TRBD1 aligns across 10 bases. This CDR3 is 17 amino acids long. CDR1 and CDR2 (germline): SGHTS, YDEGEE. V was clipped by 7 bases and J by 3 bases; unmatched bases: 13. Written as DNA, the CDR3 is TGTGCCAGCGCACCGGGACAGGGGTCGGTCTACAATCAGCCCCAGCATTTT. As protein: CASAPGQGSVYNQPQHF.

The chain recombines TRBV7-9 with TRBJ1-2; 8 bases match TRBD1. Germline assignment: CDR1 SEHNR and CDR2 FQNEAQ (reference sequence). V shed 3 bases and J 3 bases; nucleotides not matched to a gene: 6. The CDR3 is 15 amino acids. The CDR3 sequence: CASSFGQGLDYGYTF. The CDR3 nucleotides read TGTGCCAGCAGCTTCGGACAGGGTCTCGACTATGGCTACACCTTC.

The chain is built from TRBV29-1 and TRBJ2-5; TRBD2 might be the D (6 bases). Germline values: CDR1 SQVTM, CDR2 ANQGSEA. The germline V and J ends were trimmed by 7 bases and 3 bases, with 15 bases remaining between them. The length of the CDR3 is 13 residues. The CDR3 coding sequence is TGCAGCGCCCAAGGACTATTCAAAGAGACCCAGTACTTC. Its translation: CSAQGLFKETQYF. The variable domain in full, completed from reference TRBV29-1 and TRBJ2-5, reads SAVISQKPSRDICQRGTSLTIQCQVDSQVTMMFWYRQQPGQSLTLIATANQGSEATYESGFVIDKFPISRPNLTFSTLTVSNMSPEDSSIYLCSAQGLFKETQYFGPGTRLLVL.

This chain uses TRBV6-1 with TRBJ2-7; 7 bases agree with TRBD2. V was pared by 3 bases and J by 6 bases, with 17 bases of the junction left unmatched. Looked up from germline, CDR1 is MNHNS and CDR2 is SASEGT. The CDR3 runs to 17 residues. CDR3 sequence (DNA): TGTGCCAGCAGTGAGGTAGAGGGAGGGCCTGCGTCGTCCGAGCAGTACTTC. Its protein product is CASSEVEGGPASSEQYF.

The chain is built from TRBV28 and TRBJ1-1, with D hard to call. With 1 base removed from V and 5 bases from J, the gap between germline ends came to 11 bases. Germline loops: CDR1 MDHEN, CDR2 SYDVKM. This CDR3 spans 14 amino acids. The CDR3 is CASSLSVPGTEAFF. In DNA, the CDR3 is TGTGCCAGCAGTTTATCAGTCCCGGGGACTGAAGCTTTCTTT. The whole variable domain, filled in from reference TRBV28 and TRBJ1-1, reads DVKVTQSSRYLVKRTGEKVFLECVQDMDHENMFWYRQDPGLGLRLIYFSYDVKMKEKGDIPEGYSVSREKKERFSLILESASTNQTSMYLCASSLSVPGTEAFFGQGTRLTVV.

This sequence joins TRBV5-1 and TRBJ2-2; TRBD1 matches 12 bases. This CDR3 has 18 amino acids. The V gene's germline CDR1 is SGHRS and CDR2 YFSETQ. V lost 4 bases, J lost 6 bases, and 13 bases stayed unmatched. The CDR3 DNA follows: TGCGCCAGCAGCCGGACCGGGACAGGGGGCGGTTCGGCCGGGGAGCTGTTTTTT. It is translated as CASSRTGTGGGSAGELFF.

As to this clone: The sample holds other DNA sequences that translate to the same CDR3. This chain connects TRBV6-5 to TRBJ2-1; a weak D match, TRBD2 (6 bases). This CDR3 is built from 15 residues. V lost 0 bases to trimming and J lost 1 base, with 7 bases between them. CDR1 is MNHEY and CDR2 is SVGAGI in the germline V gene. The CDR3 is CASSYSRGSYNEQFF. The CDR3 bases are TGTGCCAGCAGTTACTCTCGGGGGTCCTACAATGAGCAGTTCTTC.

The chain carries TRBV5-6 and TRBJ2-3; no reliable D call. Germline V gives CDR1 SGHDT, CDR2 YYEEEE. V lost 4 bases and J lost 15, with 18 bases in between. The CDR3 has 12 residues. DNA of the CDR3: TGTGCCAGCAGCCGAGACGACACCCTATACTATTTT. Translating gives CASSRDDTLYYF. The complete variable domain, with remaining parts taken from reference TRBV5-6 and TRBJ2-3, reads DAGVTQSPTHLIKTRGQQVTLRCSPKSGHDTVSWYQQALGQGPQFIFQYYEEEERQRGNFPDRFSGHQFPNYSSELNVNALLLGDSALYLCASSRDDTLYYFGPGTRLTVL.

The chain is built from TRBV28 and TRBJ2-3, with 10 bases that match TRBD2. Germline CDR1 MDHEN, CDR2 SYDVKM. V gave up 5 bases and J gave up 3 bases; unmatched junction bases: 17. This CDR3 spans 19 amino acids. Here the CDR3 reads CASSTENGLADTGTDTQYF. CDR3 nucleotides: TGTGCCAGCAGTACAGAGAACGGACTAGCGGATACGGGGACAGATACGCAGTATTTT.

The chain combines TRBV28 with TRBJ2-3; 9 bases are a match to TRBD2. V shed 2 bases, J shed 1 base, and the junction held 1 base outside the gene matches. The CDR3 consists of 15 residues. In germline, CDR1 is MDHEN, CDR2 SYDVKM. The CDR3: CASSLIAGGTDTQYF. For the CDR3, the DNA is TGTGCCAGCAGTTTAATAGCGGGGGGCACAGATACGCAGTATTTT.

The chain recombines TRBV21-1 with TRBJ1-1; the D segment call TRBD1 is taken from the table without a DNA check. TRBV21-1 is classified as a pseudogene. CDR3 size: 14 residues. The CDR3 loop reads CASSKNTRNTEAFF. DNA for the CDR3: TGTGCCAGCAGCAAGAACACACGGAACACTGAAGCTTTCTTT.

This chain joins TRBV7-9 and TRBJ2-2; the match to TRBD1 covers 7 bases. Germline CDR1 and CDR2: SEHNR and FQNEAQ (reference sequence). The CDR3 length is 13 residues. V lost 3 bases and J lost 5; bases outside the gene matches: 0. The CDR3 DNA follows: TGTGCCAGCAGCTTGGGACAGACCGGGGAGCTGTTTTTT. Protein: CASSLGQTGELFF.

This clone has just a few counts. The rearrangement joins TRBV25-1 to TRBJ2-5, with TRBD2 as a possible D gene (5 bases). The CDR3 covers 14 residues. The germline gives CDR1 MGHDK, CDR2 SYGVNS. V was pared by 1 base and J by 1 base, with 7 bases between. In DNA form, the CDR3 reads TGTGCCAGCAGTGAATCGACTATCCAAGAGACCCAGTACTTC. This translates into CASSESTIQETQYF.

The rearrangement links TRBV5-1 to TRBJ2-7; 7 nucleotides line up with TRBD1. The V gene end was trimmed by 4 bases and the J gene end by 3 bases; junction bases not matched to a gene: 10. Germline V gene sequence: CDR1 SGHRS, CDR2 YFSETQ. The CDR3 contains 15 residues. The CDR3 reads CASSPDGTALYEQYF. As DNA, the CDR3 is TGCGCCAGCAGCCCGGATGGGACAGCGCTCTACGAGCAGTACTTC.